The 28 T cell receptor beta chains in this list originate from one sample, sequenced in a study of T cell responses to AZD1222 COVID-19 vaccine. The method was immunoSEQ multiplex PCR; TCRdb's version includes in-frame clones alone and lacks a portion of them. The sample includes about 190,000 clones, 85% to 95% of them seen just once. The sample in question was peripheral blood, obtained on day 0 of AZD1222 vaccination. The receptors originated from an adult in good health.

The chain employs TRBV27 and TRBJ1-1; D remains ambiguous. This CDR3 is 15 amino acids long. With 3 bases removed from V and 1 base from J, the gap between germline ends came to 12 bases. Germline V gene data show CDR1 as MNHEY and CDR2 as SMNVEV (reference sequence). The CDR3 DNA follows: TGTGCCAGCAGTTTGGGTCCCATGCCGAACACTGAAGCTTTCTTT. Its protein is CASSLGPMPNTEAFF.

DNA for the CDR3: TGTGCCAGCAGCCCCCAAGGGGCCAGCGGGGGTGTACCTCAAGAGACCCAGTACTTC. Translated: CASSPQGASGGVPQETQYF. This sequence joins TRBV7-9 and TRBJ2-5, with TRBD2 identical over 8 bases. Germline V lookup: CDR1 SEHNR, CDR2 FQNEAQ (reference sequence). Trimming cost V 5 bases and J 2 bases; bases outside gene matches: 19. This CDR3 is 19 amino acids long.

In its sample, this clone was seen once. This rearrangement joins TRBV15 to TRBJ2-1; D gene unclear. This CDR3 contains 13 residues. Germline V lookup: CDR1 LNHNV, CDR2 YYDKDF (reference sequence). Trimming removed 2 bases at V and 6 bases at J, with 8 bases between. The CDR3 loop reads CATSRPQPNEQFF. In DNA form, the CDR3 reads TGTGCCACCAGCAGACCGCAGCCCAATGAGCAGTTCTTC.

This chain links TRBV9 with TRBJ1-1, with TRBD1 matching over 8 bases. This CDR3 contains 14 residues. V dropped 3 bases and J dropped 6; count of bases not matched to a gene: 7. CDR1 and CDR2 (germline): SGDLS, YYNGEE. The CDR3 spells CASSATGVHSEAFF. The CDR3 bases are TGTGCCAGCAGCGCGACAGGGGTGCATTCTGAAGCTTTCTTT.

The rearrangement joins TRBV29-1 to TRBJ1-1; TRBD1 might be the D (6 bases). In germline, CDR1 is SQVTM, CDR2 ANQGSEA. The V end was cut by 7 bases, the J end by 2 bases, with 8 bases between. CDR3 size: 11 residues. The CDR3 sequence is CSGGHNTEAFF. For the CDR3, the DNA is TGCAGCGGGGGACACAACACTGAAGCTTTCTTT.

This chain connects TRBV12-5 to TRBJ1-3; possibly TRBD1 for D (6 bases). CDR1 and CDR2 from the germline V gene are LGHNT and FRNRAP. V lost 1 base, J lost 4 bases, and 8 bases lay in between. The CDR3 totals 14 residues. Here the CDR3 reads CASGLGGAGNTIYF. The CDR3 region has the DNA TGTGCTAGTGGTTTGGGGGGGGCAGGAAACACCATATATTTT.

The CDR3 reads CATHTSGGLTDTQYF. In DNA, the CDR3 is TGTGCCACCCATACTAGCGGGGGCCTAACAGATACGCAGTATTTT. The V call is TRBV10-3, the J call TRBJ2-3, with 11 bases fitting TRBD2. This CDR3 has 15 amino acids. Germline lookup yields CDR1 ENHRY and CDR2 SYGVKD. V shed 10 bases and J 3 bases; nucleotides not matched to a gene: 9.

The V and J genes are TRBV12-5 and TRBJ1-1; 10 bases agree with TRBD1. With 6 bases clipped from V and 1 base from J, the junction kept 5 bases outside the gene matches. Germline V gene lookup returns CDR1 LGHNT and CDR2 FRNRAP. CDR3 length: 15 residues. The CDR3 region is CASGQTGGWNTEAFF. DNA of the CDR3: TGTGCTAGTGGACAGACAGGGGGCTGGAACACTGAAGCTTTCTTT.

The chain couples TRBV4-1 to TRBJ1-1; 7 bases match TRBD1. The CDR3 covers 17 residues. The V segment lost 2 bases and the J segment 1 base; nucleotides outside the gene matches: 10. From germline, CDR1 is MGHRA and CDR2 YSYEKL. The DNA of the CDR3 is TGCGCCAGCAGCCAACTACGTCGGGACAGCAAGAACACTGAAGCTTTCTTT. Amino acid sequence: CASSQLRRDSKNTEAFF.

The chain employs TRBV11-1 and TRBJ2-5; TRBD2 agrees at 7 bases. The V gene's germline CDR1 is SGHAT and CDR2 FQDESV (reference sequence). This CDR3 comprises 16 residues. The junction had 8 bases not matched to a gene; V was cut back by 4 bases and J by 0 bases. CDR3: CASSSILGGYQETQYF. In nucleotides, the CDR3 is TGTGCCAGCAGCTCCATCCTGGGGGGGTACCAAGAGACCCAGTACTTC.

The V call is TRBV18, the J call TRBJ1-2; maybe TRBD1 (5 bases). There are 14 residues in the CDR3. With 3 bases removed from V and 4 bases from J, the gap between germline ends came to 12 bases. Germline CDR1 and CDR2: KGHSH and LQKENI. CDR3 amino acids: CASSPQGDLYGYTF. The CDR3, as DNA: TGTGCCAGCTCACCGCAGGGTGACCTCTATGGCTACACCTTC.

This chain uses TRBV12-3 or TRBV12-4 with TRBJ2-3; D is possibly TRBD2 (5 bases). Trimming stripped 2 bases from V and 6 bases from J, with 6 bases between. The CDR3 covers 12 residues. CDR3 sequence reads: CASSLLADTQYF. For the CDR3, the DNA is TGTGCCAGCAGTTTACTAGCTGATACGCAGTATTTT.

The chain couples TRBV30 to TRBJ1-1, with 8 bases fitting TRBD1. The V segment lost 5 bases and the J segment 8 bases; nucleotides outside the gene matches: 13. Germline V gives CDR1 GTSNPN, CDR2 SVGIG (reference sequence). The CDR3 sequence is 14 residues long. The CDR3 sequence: CAWAWTGSRREAFF. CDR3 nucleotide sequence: TGTGCCTGGGCGTGGACAGGGTCTCGTAGGGAAGCTTTCTTT. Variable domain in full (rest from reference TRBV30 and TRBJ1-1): SQTIHQWPATLVQPVGSPLSLECTVEGTSNPNLYWYRQAAGRGLQLLFYSVGIGQISSEVPQNLSASRPQDRQFILSSKKLLLSDSGFYLCAWAWTGSRREAFFGQGTRLTVV.

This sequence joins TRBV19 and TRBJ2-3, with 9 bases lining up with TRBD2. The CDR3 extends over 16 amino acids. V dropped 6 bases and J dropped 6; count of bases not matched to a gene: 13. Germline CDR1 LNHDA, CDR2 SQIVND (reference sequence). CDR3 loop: CASSKGAGGRLDTQYF. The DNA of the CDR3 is TGTGCCAGTAGCAAAGGGGCGGGGGGGCGTCTGGATACGCAGTATTTT.

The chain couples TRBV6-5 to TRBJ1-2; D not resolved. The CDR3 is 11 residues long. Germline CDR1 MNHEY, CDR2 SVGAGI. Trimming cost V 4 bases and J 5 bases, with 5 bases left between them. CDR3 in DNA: TGTGCCAGCAGTTCAATTTATGGCTACACCTTC. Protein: CASSSIYGYTF.

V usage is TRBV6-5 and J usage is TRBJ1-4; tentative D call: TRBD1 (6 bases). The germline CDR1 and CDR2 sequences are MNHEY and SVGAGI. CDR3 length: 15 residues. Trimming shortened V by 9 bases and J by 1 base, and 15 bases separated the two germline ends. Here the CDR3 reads CASRTGAGTNEKLFF. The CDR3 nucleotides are TGTGCCAGTAGGACGGGGGCGGGAACTAATGAAAAACTGTTTTTT.

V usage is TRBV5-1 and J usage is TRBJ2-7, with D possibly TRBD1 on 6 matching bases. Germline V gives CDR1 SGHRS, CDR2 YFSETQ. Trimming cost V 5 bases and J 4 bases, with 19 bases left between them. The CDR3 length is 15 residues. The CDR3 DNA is TGCGCCAGCAGTCTGGCCGGGACAAGTTTTTACGAGCAGTACTTC. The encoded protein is CASSLAGTSFYEQYF.

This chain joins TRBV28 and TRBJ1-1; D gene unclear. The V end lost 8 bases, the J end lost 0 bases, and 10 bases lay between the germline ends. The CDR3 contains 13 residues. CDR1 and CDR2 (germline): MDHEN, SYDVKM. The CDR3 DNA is TGTGCCAGCCTCCCCAGATTGAACACTGAAGCTTTCTTT. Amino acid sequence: CASLPRLNTEAFF.

The DNA for the CDR3 is TGCGCCAGCAGCGCGGGGACCGGCAATAGCAATCAGCCCCAGCATTTT. Amino acid sequence: CASSAGTGNSNQPQHF. This chain links TRBV5-1 with TRBJ1-5, with D possibly TRBD1 on 5 matching bases. The CDR3 is 16 amino acids. Germline CDR1 SGHRS, CDR2 YFSETQ. The V gene lost 4 bases and the J gene lost 0 bases, with 14 bases spanning the gap. The whole variable domain, filled in from reference TRBV5-1 and TRBJ1-5, reads KAGVTQTPRYLIKTRGQQVTLSCSPISGHRSVSWYQQTPGQGLQFLFEYFSETQRNKGNFPGRFSGRQFSNSRSEMNVSTLELGDSALYLCASSAGTGNSNQPQHFGDGTRLSIL.

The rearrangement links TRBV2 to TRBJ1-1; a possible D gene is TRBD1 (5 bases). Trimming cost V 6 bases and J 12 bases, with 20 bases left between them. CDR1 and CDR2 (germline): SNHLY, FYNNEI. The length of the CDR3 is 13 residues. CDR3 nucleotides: TGTGCCAGCAGAATCCGAGGGTACAGGCGGACTTTCTTT. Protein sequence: CASRIRGYRRTFF.

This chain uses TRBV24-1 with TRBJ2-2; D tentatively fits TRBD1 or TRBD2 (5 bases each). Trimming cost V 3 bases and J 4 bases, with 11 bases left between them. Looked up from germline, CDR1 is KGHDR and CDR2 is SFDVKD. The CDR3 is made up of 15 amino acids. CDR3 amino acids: CATSDQGASTGELFF. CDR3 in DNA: TGTGCCACCAGTGATCAGGGAGCGAGCACCGGGGAGCTGTTTTTT.

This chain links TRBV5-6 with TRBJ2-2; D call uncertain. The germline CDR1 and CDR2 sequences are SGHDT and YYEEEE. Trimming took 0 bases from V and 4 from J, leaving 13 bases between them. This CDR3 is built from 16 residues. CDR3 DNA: TGTGCCAGCAGCTTGGGGGGAATTCCGGGCACCGGGGAGCTGTTTTTT. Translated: CASSLGGIPGTGELFF. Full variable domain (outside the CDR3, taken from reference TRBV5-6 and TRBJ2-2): DAGVTQSPTHLIKTRGQQVTLRCSPKSGHDTVSWYQQALGQGPQFIFQYYEEEERQRGNFPDRFSGHQFPNYSSELNVNALLLGDSALYLCASSLGGIPGTGELFFGEGSRLTVL.

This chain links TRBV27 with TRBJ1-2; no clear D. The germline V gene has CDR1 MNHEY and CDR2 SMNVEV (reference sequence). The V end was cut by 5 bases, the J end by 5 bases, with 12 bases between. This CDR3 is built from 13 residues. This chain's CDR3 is CASSPSPLYGYTF. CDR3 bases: TGTGCCAGCAGTCCCTCCCCCCTTTATGGCTACACCTTC.

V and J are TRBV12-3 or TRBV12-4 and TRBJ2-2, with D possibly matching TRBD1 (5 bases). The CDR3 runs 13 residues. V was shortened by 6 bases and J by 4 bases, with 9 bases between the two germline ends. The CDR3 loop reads CASRGDSTGELFF. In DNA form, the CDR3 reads TGTGCCAGCAGAGGGGATTCCACCGGGGAGCTGTTTTTT.

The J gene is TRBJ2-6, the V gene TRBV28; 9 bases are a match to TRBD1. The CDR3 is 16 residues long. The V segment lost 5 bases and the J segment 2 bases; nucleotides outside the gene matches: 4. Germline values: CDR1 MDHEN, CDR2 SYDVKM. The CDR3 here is CASSTGGAAGANVLTF. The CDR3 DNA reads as TGTGCCAGCAGTACAGGGGGCGCAGCTGGGGCCAACGTCCTGACTTTC.

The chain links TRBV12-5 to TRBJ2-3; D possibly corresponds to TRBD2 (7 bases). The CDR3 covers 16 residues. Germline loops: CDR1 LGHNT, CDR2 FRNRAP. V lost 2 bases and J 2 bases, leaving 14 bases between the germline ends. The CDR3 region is CASGLKGGPYTDTQYF. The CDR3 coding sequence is TGTGCTAGTGGTTTGAAGGGGGGGCCGTACACAGATACGCAGTATTTT.

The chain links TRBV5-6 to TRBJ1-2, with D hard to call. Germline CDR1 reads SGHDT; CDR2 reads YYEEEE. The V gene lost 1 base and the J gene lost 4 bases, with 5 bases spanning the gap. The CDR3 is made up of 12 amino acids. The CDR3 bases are TGTGCCAGCAGCTTGTGGAGCTATGGCTACACCTTC. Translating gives CASSLWSYGYTF. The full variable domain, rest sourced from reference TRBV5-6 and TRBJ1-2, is DAGVTQSPTHLIKTRGQQVTLRCSPKSGHDTVSWYQQALGQGPQFIFQYYEEEERQRGNFPDRFSGHQFPNYSSELNVNALLLGDSALYLCASSLWSYGYTFGSGTRLTVV.

The CDR3 DNA sequence: TGTGCCATCAGTGAGATGTTCTCTGGAAACACCATATATTTT. It encodes CAISEMFSGNTIYF. V gene TRBV10-3 combines with J gene TRBJ1-3; D gene ambiguous. The CDR3 has 14 amino acids. Deletions cut 2 bases from V and 0 bases from J, with 5 bases between. The germline V gene encodes CDR1 ENHRY and CDR2 SYGVKD.